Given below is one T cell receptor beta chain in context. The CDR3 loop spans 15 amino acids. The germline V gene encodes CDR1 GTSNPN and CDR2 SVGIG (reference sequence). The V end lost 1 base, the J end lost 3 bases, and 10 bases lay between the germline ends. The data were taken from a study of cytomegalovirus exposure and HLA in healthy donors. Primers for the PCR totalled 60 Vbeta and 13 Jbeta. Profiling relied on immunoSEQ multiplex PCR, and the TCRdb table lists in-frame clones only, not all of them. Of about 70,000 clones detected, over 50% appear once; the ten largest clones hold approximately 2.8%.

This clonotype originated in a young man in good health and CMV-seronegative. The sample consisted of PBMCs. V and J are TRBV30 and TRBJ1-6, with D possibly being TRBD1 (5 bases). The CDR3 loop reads CAWSAGDFYNSPLHF. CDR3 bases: TGTGCCTGGAGTGCGGGGGACTTCTATAATTCACCCCTCCACTTT.